Detailed here is one TCR beta chain. What this receptor recognizes is not known. The record has no base qualities; no much larger clone is one base away. Library prep was done by the immunoSEQ multiplex PCR assay. For the multiplex PCR, a mixture combining 60 forward primers for TCR Vbeta segments and 13 reverse primers for TCR Jbeta segments was used. The CDR3 region of rearranged TCR beta genes was amplified from genomic DNA with a multiplex PCR assay. The Illumina HiSeq System was used to sequence the amplified TCR beta libraries as 87-base-pair reads. Regarding the original processing steps: In a later analysis, tens of millions of unique TCR beta chains were counted across the roughly 670 repertoires, and around 10 million of these chains were shared by at least two donors. A nearest-neighbor algorithm error-corrected the raw reads and collapsed the reads into unique sequences, merging closely related sequences to remove PCR and sequencing errors. To assign V, D and J gene segments, CDR3 sequences were aligned to IMGT reference sequences. Each retained sequence needed at least a six-nucleotide match to both a V gene segment and a J gene segment. Rearrangements were called productive when the CDR3 lacked stop codons and stayed in frame with V and J; all others were non-productive. Following IMGT convention, CDR3 was defined as the stretch from the second conserved V-encoded cysteine to the conserved J-encoded phenylalanine. Sequences without an unambiguous match to a single V gene segment were excluded from the earlier analysis of several hundred of the donors. An earlier analysis of roughly 590 of the donors called V segments functional above 56.7% productive rearrangements and segregating when the between-donor standard deviation exceeded 5%. To diagnose cytomegalovirus status from the catalog of TCR beta chain sequences, a statistical classification framework was built. In a later analysis, V and J genes were assigned by comparing TCR nucleotide sequences against IMGT/GENE-DB human TR gene sequences. The TCRdist pipeline was used in a later analysis to assign CDR3 sequences and most-parsimonious VDJ recombination scenarios. In a later analysis, each TCR beta chain was defined by its CDR3 amino acid sequence together with its V-gene family, and reads lacking a unique V-gene family were excluded. A later analysis removed nearly 600 highly shared, low-generation-probability nucleotide sequences to deal with suspected cross-contamination and a sequencing artifact. A later analysis calculated a clonal expansion index for each public chain from normalized within-repertoire ranks of inferred template counts. In a later analysis, generation probabilities were computed with a VDJ recombination model fitted to out-of-frame rearrangements, and the resulting probabilities were checked against IGoR. Hypergeometric tests were used in a later analysis to score TCR-TCR, TCR-HLA and TCR-CMV co-occurrence, with a repertoire-size bias correction applied to the TCR pairs. A later analysis estimated false discovery rates by permuting HLA or CMV assignments 20 times. In a later analysis, co-occurring TCRs were grouped using DBSCAN, with TCRdist sequence similarity added in when clustering inside HLA-allele-positive subsets. Repertoires with fewer than 30,000 or more than 120,000 public chains, plus five repertoires with anomalous nucleotide sharing, were excluded from co-occurrence clustering. TCRdb stores this immuneACCESS table with in-frame sequences only. Part of the clones is absent; in the studies checked, under half of the shortfall reflects unresolved V genes, and no reason is known for the rest. V and J calls and clone size come straight from that table; D and trimming were deduced from the DNA. In this sample the table shows about 190,000 clones, more than 70% of which occur a single time. In total, the top ten clones hold 1.1% of the sample.

The cohort comprised fewer than 750 healthy bone marrow donors. At the time of sampling, every cohort member was nominally healthy, though immune exposures that went unrecorded were likely present. The donor was CMV seronegative and belonged to the group of approximately 320 seronegative cohort members. A peripheral blood sample was collected from each donor, and TCR beta sequencing was performed on peripheral blood mononuclear cells. Genomic DNA was extracted from the blood cell samples with the Qiagen DNeasy Blood Extraction Kit. V has 3 bases trimmed and J has 2 bases trimmed; junction bases matching no gene number 1. The CDR3 measures 14 amino acids from cysteine to phenylalanine. Just the 42-base CDR3 DNA is kept, in frame starting at base 1. CDR1 and CDR2 are drawn from the germline V gene (reference sequence): LNHDA, SQIVND. The data stem from a study of cytomegalovirus exposure and HLA in healthy donors (dated by TCRdb to about 2017). The study in broad terms: An earlier analysis of some 550 of the donors reported roughly 270 Gb of sequence data and more than 90 million unique TCR beta sequences from roughly 180 million T cells. Roughly 5 DR-DQ haplotypes were treated as single units for association and clustering because of strong linkage in the cohort. HLA typing included class I and class II loci at four-digit resolution. Rather than using new phenotypic data, the later analysis identified candidate immune exposures from TCR beta sequences and from how often those sequences occurred across donors. Typing coverage varied by locus: about 629-640 donors for A, B, C, DRB1 and DQB1; roughly 560 for DQA1; approximately 570 for DPA1; under 490 for DPB1. Among some 400 genotyped donors of the cohort, an average of roughly 230,000 unique TCR beta nucleotide sequences was sequenced per donor, of which about 19% were non-productive. Alongside the repertoire data, information on donor age, sex, ethnicity and CMV serostatus was compiled. To decide whether each TCR beta V gene segment behaved as functional or pseudogenic, an earlier analysis of nearly 600 of the donors relied on high-throughput TCR beta sequencing. To predict cytomegalovirus infection status, the study brought together high-throughput TCR immunosequencing, statistical association of individual TCRs with disease status, and machine learning. A later genetic analysis took genome-wide SNP genotypes for about 55% of the 666 donors and used that subset as a discovery cohort. An early release covering about 600 HLA-typed donors comprised about 300 gigabases of sequencing data and around 86 million unique TCR sequences. Every discovery cohort repertoire had been produced on one sequencing platform. In a later analysis, previously published TCR beta repertoires from fewer than 750 donors were re-analyzed and high-resolution HLA genotyping was added so that TCR occurrence patterns could be studied. The genetic ancestry cluster associated with self-reported Caucasian donors included 81% of the roughly 400 genotyped donors. Along with the 666-subject first cohort, a separate validation cohort of over a hundred different subjects was used. The study aimed to test whether cataloging public T cell receptors could reveal signatures of past pathogen exposure. The T cell repertoires of about 700 subjects were profiled by immunosequencing and related to cytomegalovirus serostatus. Study-level results and caveats: Broadly in line with IMGT annotations, most TCR beta V segments showed up in productive rearrangements about 87% or about 30% of the time in an earlier analysis of several hundred of the donors. According to a later analysis, most CMV-associated TCR beta chains appeared to be HLA-restricted, and the HLA associations seemed to be driven largely by CMV exposure. The classifier was reported to diagnose cytomegalovirus status with high specificity and sensitivity in both the original cohort and the validation cohort. It was suggested by the authors that the approach could potentially be generalized to other disease states and immunological phenotypes. HLA typing was unavailable for some donors at each locus, so association tests used only the typed subset. The only immune exposure information available for the cohort was CMV serostatus. When HLA alleles, especially DR and DQ, strongly co-occurred, attributing TCR associations to individual alleles was difficult. A group of highly shared sequence variants was considered likely to be a technical artifact of the sequencing pipeline. In a later analysis, TCR association rates were found to vary across HLA loci, with the most associated TCRs seen for DRB1 alleles and the fewest for HLA-C alleles. Compared with equally common non-associated chains, HLA-associated TCR beta chains in a later analysis were more clonally expanded and had lower generation probabilities. According to a later genetic analysis, donors in an Asian-associated ancestry cluster had fewer N-insertions in productive TCRs than the approximately 710-donor mean. The cohort was sequenced for TCR beta chains only, and without alpha or paired-chain data the features that could be detected were limited. Because counts were too low, under 20 rarely observed V segments, including chromosome 9 orphons, were left out of the earlier analysis of several hundred of the donors. The study listed 164 TCR beta chains as associated with cytomegalovirus. Correlated functional status among segregating V segments might reflect linkage disequilibrium, but an unknown experimental factor could not be ruled out. A later analysis reported that several top co-occurrence clusters appeared linked to parvovirus B19, influenza, CMV and Epstein-Barr virus. At a false discovery rate of 0.05, a later analysis linked some 18,000 TCR beta sequences to specific HLA alleles. Presence/absence analyses assumed roughly uniform sequencing depth across donors, an assumption that may not hold. A further reported finding was that TCR beta sequences accurately predicted the HLA-A and HLA-B alleles for most subjects in the first cohort. Because the 87-base-pair reads could not distinguish some IMGT-functional V segments, including TRBV6-2 and TRBV6-3, those segments were excluded. In vitro tests confirmed that three of the cytomegalovirus-associated TCR beta chains recognize cytomegalovirus antigens. V-gene and J-gene trimming of TCR beta chains was associated with a missense DCLRE1C variant in a later genetic analysis, and the association was replicated in an independent cohort. While some public TCRs were present in many individuals, most TCR sequences turned up only very rarely across donors.

Recombination connected TRBV19 to TRBJ2-1, with TRBD2 identical over 7 junction bases. Sequenced input: PBMCs. This receptor was obtained from a woman aged 40 to 50 in good health and CMV-seronegative. CDR3 reads: CASSMSGTYNEQFF. The sequenced DNA: TGTGCCAGTAGTATGAGCGGGACCTACAATGAGCAGTTCTTC.